This TCR beta chain was captured in a study of blood T cell repertoires in COVID-19. Study-wide context: The samples span acute and convalescent COVID-19 from the United States, Italy and Spain. T cells, B-cell-depleted T cells, or PBMCs provided the cDNA or gDNA that served as material.

In terms of age and location, participants ranged from about 18 to 95 years and lived in about two dozen US areas. Germline V CDR1 and CDR2: KGHSH, LQKENI. CDR3 length: 14 residues. With V trimmed by 5 bases and J by 5 bases, 7 bases remained unmatched. Per the original methods: Cell counts per sample came from amplifying reference gene primers. Assay: immunoSEQ multiplex PCR; the TCRdb copy retains only in-frame clones and omits some. For V, J and clone size, that table is used; D and trimming come from the DNA. The data contain over 200,000 clones, approximately 88% of them singletons. The sequenced material came from PBMCs or T cells enriched from blood (not recorded which). The J gene is TRBJ1-2, the V gene TRBV18, with 8 bases matching TRBD1. The sequence was obtained from a woman in her twenties or thirties who had been exposed to COVID-19. The CDR3 protein is CASSSTGQEYGYTF. CDR3 nucleotide sequence: TGTGCCAGCTCAAGCACGGGACAGGAGTATGGCTACACCTTC.